Listed here are 8 T cell receptor beta chains from one sample, sequenced in a study of cytomegalovirus exposure and HLA in healthy donors. The PCR employed 60 Vbeta primers together with 13 Jbeta primers. Method: immunoSEQ multiplex PCR; TCRdb's copy keeps in-frame clones and lacks some. In the table there are roughly 100,000 clones, about four fifths of which are singletons. Sequencing was done on a sample of PBMCs. The receptors were sampled from a woman aged 35 to 49 in good health and CMV-seronegative.

This clone was counted between two and nine times. The chain combines TRBV5-6 with TRBJ2-1, with 9 nucleotides matching TRBD2. Unmatched junction bases numbered 13, after V lost 1 base and J lost 5 bases. There are 18 residues in the CDR3. CDR1 and CDR2 from the germline V gene are SGHDT and YYEEEE. CDR3 coding DNA: TGTGCCAGCAGCTTGAGATGCGGCGGGAGGGCCTCAAACAATGAGCAGTTCTTC. It specifies CASSLRCGGRASNNEQFF. Based on the CDR3 plus reference TRBV5-6 and TRBJ2-1, the full variable domain is DAGVTQSPTHLIKTRGQQVTLRCSPKSGHDTVSWYQQALGQGPQFIFQYYEEEERQRGNFPDRFSGHQFPNYSSELNVNALLLGDSALYLCASSLRCGGRASNNEQFFGPGTRLTVL.

There are a few counts of this clone. The DNA of the CDR3 is TGTGCCAGCAGCGAAGGACTAGCGGGACGAGAGACCCAGTACTTC. Amino acid sequence: CASSEGLAGRETQYF. The rearrangement uses TRBV9 and TRBJ2-5, with 12 bases lining up with TRBD2. Germline V gene lookup returns CDR1 SGDLS and CDR2 YYNGEE. The CDR3 sequence is 15 residues long. The J segment lost 4 bases and the V segment lost 3 bases, leaving 4 bases of the junction unmatched. Using reference TRBV9 and TRBJ2-5 for the parts outside the CDR3, the full variable domain is DSGVTQTPKHLITATGQRVTLRCSPRSGDLSVYWYQQSLDQGLQFLIQYYNGEERAKGNILERFSAQQFPDLHSELNLSSLELGDSALYFCASSEGLAGRETQYFGPGTRLLVL.

J is TRBJ1-1 and V is TRBV15, with D unclear. The length of the CDR3 is 13 residues. Germline CDR1 LNHNV, CDR2 YYDKDF (reference sequence). The V end was cut by 6 bases, the J end by 0 bases, with 8 bases between. CDR3 bases: TGTGCCACCAGTATGGGCTTGAACACTGAAGCTTTCTTT. Its protein product is CATSMGLNTEAFF.

The chain recombines TRBV6-5 with TRBJ1-5; no firm D call. V dropped 2 bases and J dropped 5 bases, with 7 bases sitting between them. In germline, CDR1 is MNHEY, CDR2 SVGAGI. This CDR3 is built from 13 residues. This CDR3 reads CASSYSIYQPQHF. The CDR3 DNA reads TGTGCCAGCAGTTACAGCATTTATCAGCCCCAGCATTTT.

This clone has just a few counts. The gene calls are TRBV5-1 and TRBJ2-5, with 7 bases that match TRBD1. Per germline, CDR1 SGHRS and CDR2 YFSETQ. Germline trimming cut 7 bases from V and 5 bases from J; bases unmatched to any gene: 14. The CDR3 covers 15 residues. The CDR3 DNA reads TGCGCCAGCGACAGGGCGACGGGACGTCAGGAGACCCAGTACTTC. It is translated as CASDRATGRQETQYF.

This clone was seen a single time. The chain is built from TRBV28 and TRBJ2-7, with TRBD2 matching 8 bases. Trimming removed 4 bases from V and 5 bases from J; junction bases left unmatched: 19. The CDR3 runs to 18 residues. CDR1 is MDHEN, CDR2 SYDVKM, per germline. CDR3 in DNA: TGTGCCAGCAGTTCCCGCCCATCGATTAGCGGGATAGGCCACGAGCAGTACTTC. It encodes CASSSRPSISGIGHEQYF. Looking up the rest from reference TRBV28 and TRBJ2-7 gives the full variable domain: DVKVTQSSRYLVKRTGEKVFLECVQDMDHENMFWYRQDPGLGLRLIYFSYDVKMKEKGDIPEGYSVSREKKERFSLILESASTNQTSMYLCASSSRPSISGIGHEQYFGPGTRLTVT.

The chain carries TRBV7-8 and TRBJ2-1, with TRBD2 identical over 8 bases. Germline V gene data show CDR1 as SGHVS and CDR2 as FQNEAQ. CDR3 length equals 15 residues. V lost 5 bases to trimming and J lost 3 bases; unmatched junction nucleotides: 6. The CDR3 protein is CASSPPGLVYNEQFF. The CDR3 DNA follows: TGTGCCAGCAGCCCACCGGGACTAGTCTACAATGAGCAGTTCTTC.

J is TRBJ2-7 and V is TRBV30; D unresolved. Trimming shortened V by 0 bases and J by 0 bases, and 9 bases separated the two germline ends. The CDR3 covers 14 residues. Germline V gives CDR1 GTSNPN, CDR2 SVGIG (reference sequence). As DNA, the CDR3 is TGTGCCTGGAGTGTACGGAGCAGCTCCTACGAGCAGTACTTC. This sequence encodes CAWSVRSSSYEQYF. Together with reference TRBV30 and TRBJ2-7, the CDR3 gives the full variable domain: SQTIHQWPATLVQPVGSPLSLECTVEGTSNPNLYWYRQAAGRGLQLLFYSVGIGQISSEVPQNLSASRPQDRQFILSSKKLLLSDSGFYLCAWSVRSSSYEQYFGPGTRLTVT.